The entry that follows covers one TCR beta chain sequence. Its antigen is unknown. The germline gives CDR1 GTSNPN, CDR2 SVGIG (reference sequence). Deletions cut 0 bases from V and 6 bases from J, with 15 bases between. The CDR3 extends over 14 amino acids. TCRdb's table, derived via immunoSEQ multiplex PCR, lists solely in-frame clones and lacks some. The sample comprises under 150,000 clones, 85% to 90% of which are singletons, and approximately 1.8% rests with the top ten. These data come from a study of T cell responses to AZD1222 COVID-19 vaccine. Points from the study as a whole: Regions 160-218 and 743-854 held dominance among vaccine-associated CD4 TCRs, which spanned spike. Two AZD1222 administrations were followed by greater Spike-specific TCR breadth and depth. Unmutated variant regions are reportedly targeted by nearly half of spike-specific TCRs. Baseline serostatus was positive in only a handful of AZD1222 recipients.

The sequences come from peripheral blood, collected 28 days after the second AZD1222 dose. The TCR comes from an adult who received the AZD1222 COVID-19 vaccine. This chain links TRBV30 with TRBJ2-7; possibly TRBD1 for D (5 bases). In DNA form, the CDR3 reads TGTGCCTGGAGTGTAGGGGTAGGGGCTGGCGAGCAGTACTTC. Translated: CAWSVGVGAGEQYF.